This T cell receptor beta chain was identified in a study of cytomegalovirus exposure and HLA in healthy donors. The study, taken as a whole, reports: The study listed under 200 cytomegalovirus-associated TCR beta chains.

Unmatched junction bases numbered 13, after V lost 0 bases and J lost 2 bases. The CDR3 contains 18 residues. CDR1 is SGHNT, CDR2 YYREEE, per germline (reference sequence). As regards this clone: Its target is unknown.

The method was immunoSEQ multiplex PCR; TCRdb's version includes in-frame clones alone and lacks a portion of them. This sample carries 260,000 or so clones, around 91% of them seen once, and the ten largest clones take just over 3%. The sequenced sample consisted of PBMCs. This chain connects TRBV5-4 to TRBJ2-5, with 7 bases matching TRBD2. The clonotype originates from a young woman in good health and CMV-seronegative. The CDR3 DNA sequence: TGTGCCAGCAGCTTGGTGGGGAGGGCCCCTCGACCTCAAGAGACCCAGTACTTC. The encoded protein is CASSLVGRAPRPQETQYF.